This TCR beta chain was found in a study of blood T cell repertoires in COVID-19. The wider study: The samples span acute and convalescent COVID-19 from the United States, Italy and Spain. From T cells, B-cell-depleted T cells, or PBMCs came the material, which was cDNA or gDNA.

Original handling: Amplified reference gene primers provided the basis for estimating nucleated cell counts. The protocol was immunoSEQ multiplex PCR, while the TCRdb copy is restricted to in-frame clones and leaves out a portion. V, J and clone size are taken as reported in that table, and D and trimming were inferred from the DNA itself. The sample has around 130,000 clones; 86% are singletons. The V and J ends lost 4 bases and 5 bases respectively, with 15 bases between them. Germline V lookup: CDR1 LNHDA, CDR2 SQIVND (reference sequence). The CDR3 contains 15 residues. The sequenced sample consisted of peripheral blood. The genes are TRBV19 and TRBJ1-5; a possible D gene is TRBD1 (5 bases). This receptor was obtained from a man aged 40-50 years with acute or convalescent COVID-19. The CDR3 DNA reads as TGTGCCAGTAGTAACTCAGGGCCCATAGATCAGCCCCAGCATTTT. Protein sequence: CASSNSGPIDQPQHF.